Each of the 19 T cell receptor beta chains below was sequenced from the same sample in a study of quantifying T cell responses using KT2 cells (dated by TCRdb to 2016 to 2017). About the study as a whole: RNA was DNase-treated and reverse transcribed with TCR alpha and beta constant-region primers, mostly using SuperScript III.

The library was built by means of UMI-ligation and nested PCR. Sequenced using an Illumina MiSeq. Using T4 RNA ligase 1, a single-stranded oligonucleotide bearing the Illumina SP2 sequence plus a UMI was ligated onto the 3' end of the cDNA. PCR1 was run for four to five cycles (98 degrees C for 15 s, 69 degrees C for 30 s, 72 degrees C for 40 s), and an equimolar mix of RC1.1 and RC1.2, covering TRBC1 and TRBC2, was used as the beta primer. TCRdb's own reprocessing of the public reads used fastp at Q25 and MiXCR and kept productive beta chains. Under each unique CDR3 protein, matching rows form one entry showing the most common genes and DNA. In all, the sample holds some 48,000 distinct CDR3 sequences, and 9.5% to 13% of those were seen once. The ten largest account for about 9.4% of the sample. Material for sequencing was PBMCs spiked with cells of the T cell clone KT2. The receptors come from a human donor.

The CDR3 nucleotides read TGCAGTGCTGCCGGGACAGGGTACAATGAGCAGTTCTTC. Protein sequence: CSAAGTGYNEQFF. V usage is TRBV20-1 and J usage is TRBJ2-1; 9 nucleotides align to TRBD1. Trimming removed 5 bases from V and 4 bases from J; junction bases left unmatched: 3. Germline-derived CDR1 and CDR2 are DFQATT and SNEGSKA (reference sequence). The CDR3 runs to 13 residues.

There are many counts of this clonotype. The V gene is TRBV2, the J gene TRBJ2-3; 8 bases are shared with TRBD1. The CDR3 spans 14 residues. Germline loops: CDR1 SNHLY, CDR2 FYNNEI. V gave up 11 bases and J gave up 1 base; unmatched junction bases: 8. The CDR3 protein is CAGGPGQGTDTQYF. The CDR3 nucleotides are TGTGCCGGAGGACCGGGACAGGGCACAGATACGCAGTATTTT.

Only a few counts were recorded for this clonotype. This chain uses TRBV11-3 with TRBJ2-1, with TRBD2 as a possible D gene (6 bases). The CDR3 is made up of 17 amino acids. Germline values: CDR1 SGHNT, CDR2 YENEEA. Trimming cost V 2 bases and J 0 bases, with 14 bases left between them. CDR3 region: CASSLFGTGGSYNEQFF. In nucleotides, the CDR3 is TGTGCCAGCAGCTTATTCGGGACTGGCGGCTCCTACAATGAGCAGTTCTTC.

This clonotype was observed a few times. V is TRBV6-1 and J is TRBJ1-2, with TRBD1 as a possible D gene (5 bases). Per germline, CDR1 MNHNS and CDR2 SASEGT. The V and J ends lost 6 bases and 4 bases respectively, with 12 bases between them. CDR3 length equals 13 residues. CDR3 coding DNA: TGTGCCAGCAGAACCGACAGCCCCTATGGCTACACCTTC. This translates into CASRTDSPYGYTF.

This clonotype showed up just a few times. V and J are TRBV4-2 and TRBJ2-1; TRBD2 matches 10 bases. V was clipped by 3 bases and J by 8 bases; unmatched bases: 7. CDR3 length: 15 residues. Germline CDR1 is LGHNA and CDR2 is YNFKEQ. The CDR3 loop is CASSQSGGAVDEQFF. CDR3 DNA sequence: TGTGCCAGCAGCCAGAGCGGGGGGGCAGTTGATGAGCAGTTCTTC.

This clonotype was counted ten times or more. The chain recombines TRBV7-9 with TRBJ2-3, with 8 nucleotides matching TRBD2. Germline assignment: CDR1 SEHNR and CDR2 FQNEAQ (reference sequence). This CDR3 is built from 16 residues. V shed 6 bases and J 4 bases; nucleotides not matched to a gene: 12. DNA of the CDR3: TGTGCCAGCAGGCAGACTAGCGCCAGTCGGGCAGATACGCAGTATTTT. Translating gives CASRQTSASRADTQYF.

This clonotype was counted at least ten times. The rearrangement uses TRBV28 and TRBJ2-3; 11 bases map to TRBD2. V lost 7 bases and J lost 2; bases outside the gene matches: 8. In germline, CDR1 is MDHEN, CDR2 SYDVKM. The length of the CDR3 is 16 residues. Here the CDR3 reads CASTEHSGGATDTQYF. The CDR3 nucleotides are TGTGCCAGCACGGAACATAGCGGGGGGGCCACAGATACGCAGTATTTT.

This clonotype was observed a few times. The CDR3 sequence is CASGAGVGQNEQFF. The CDR3 nucleotides read TGTGCCAGCGGAGCGGGAGTGGGTCAAAATGAGCAGTTCTTC. The gene calls are TRBV27 and TRBJ2-1; 8 bases align to TRBD2. CDR3 length: 14 residues. The germline gives CDR1 MNHEY, CDR2 SMNVEV (reference sequence). The V and J ends lost 8 bases and 7 bases, in that order; junction bases with no gene match: 10.

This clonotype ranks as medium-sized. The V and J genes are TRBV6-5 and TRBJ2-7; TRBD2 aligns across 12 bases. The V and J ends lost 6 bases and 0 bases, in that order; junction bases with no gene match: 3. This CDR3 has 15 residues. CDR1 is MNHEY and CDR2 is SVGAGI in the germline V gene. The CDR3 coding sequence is TGTGCCAGCAGCCCGACTAGCGGGAGCTCCTACGAGCAGTACTTC. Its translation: CASSPTSGSSYEQYF.

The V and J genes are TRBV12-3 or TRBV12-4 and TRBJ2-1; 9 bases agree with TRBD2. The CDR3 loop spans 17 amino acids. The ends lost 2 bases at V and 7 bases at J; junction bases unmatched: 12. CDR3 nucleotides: TGTGCCAGCAGTTTAAGCATCGGGCGTAGCGGGAGAAATGAGCAGTTCTTC. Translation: CASSLSIGRSGRNEQFF.

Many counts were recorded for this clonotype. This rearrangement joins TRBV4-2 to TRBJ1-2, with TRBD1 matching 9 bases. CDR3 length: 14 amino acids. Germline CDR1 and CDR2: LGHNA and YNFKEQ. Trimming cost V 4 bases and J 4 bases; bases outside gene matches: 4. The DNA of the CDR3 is TGTGCCAGCAGCCCACGGACAGGGGCCTATGGCTACACCTTC. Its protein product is CASSPRTGAYGYTF.

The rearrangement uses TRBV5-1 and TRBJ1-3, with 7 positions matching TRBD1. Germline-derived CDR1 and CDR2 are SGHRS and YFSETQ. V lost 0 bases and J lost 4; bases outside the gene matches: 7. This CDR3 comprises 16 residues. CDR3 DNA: TGCGCCAGCAGCTTGGCCCAGGGGGGCGAAGGAAACACCATATATTTT. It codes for CASSLAQGGEGNTIYF.

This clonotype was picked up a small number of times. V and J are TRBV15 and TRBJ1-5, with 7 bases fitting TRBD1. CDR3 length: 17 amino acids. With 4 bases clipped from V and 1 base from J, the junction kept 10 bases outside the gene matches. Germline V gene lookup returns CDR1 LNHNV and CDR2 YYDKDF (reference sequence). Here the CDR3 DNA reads TGTGCCACCAGCAAAAATCAGGGGGTAGTGAGCAATCAGCCCCAGCATTTT. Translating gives CATSKNQGVVSNQPQHF.

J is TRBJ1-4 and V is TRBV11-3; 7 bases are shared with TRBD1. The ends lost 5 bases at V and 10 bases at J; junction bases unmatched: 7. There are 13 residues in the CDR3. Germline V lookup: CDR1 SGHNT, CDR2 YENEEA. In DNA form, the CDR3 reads TGTGCCAGCAGCCAGGGGGGGTTGGCAAAACTGTTTTTT. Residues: CASSQGGLAKLFF.

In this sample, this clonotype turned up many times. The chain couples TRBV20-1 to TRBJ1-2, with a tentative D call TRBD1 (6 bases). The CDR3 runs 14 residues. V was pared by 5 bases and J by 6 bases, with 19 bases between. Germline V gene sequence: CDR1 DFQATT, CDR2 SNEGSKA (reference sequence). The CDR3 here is CSARVITGNDGYTF. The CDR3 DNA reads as TGCAGTGCTCGAGTGATTACAGGGAACGATGGCTACACCTTC.

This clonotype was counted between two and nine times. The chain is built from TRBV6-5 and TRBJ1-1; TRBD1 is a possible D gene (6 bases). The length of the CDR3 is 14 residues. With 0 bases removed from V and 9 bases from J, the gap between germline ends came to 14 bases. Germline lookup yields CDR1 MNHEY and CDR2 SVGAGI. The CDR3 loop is CASSYSTQGLQAFF. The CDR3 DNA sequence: TGTGCCAGCAGTTACTCGACCCAGGGGTTGCAAGCTTTCTTT.

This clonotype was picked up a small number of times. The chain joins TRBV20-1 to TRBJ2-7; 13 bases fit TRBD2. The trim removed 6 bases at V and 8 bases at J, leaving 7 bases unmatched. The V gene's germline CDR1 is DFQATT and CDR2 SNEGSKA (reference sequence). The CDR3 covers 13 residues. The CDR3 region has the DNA TGCAGTGCCAAACCGGGACTAGCGGGAAAGCAGTACTTC. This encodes CSAKPGLAGKQYF.

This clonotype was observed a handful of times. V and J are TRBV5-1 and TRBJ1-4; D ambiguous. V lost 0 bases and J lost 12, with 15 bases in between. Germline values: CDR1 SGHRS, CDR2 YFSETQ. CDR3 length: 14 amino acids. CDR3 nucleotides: TGCGCCAGCAGCTTGGAACAGTCGGCAGTCGAACTGTTTTTT. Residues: CASSLEQSAVELFF.

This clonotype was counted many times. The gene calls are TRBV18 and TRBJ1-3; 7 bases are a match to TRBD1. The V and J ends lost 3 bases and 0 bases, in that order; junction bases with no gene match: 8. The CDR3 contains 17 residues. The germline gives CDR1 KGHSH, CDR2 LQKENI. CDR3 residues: CASSPRTGQSSGNTIYF. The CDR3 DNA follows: TGTGCCAGCTCACCGCGAACGGGACAGTCCTCTGGAAACACCATATATTTT.